What follows is one TCR beta chain and its context. This sample was included in a study of shared T cell receptors in the human thymus. This CDR3 has 17 amino acids. CDR1 and CDR2 (germline): SQVTM, ANQGSEA. The trim removed 8 bases at V and 0 bases at J, leaving 17 bases unmatched. Sequenced by immunoSEQ multiplex PCR; TCRdb stores in-frame clones only, minus some. The sample contains some 720,000 clones, around nine tenths of which appear only once. These data were also filed under a second study, of human thymus T cells. Per that study: Thymic and blood repertoires appeared to carry a bias in their V and J gene usage.

This TCR derives from a boy in the first two years of life with a congenital heart defect. The specimen was thymocytes. The chain is built from TRBV29-1 and TRBJ2-3; 7 nucleotides align to TRBD1. CDR3 nucleotides: TGCAGCTGCCAAGGGGGCCGGGATCCTACTAGCACAGATACGCAGTATTTT. Amino acids: CSCQGGRDPTSTDTQYF.